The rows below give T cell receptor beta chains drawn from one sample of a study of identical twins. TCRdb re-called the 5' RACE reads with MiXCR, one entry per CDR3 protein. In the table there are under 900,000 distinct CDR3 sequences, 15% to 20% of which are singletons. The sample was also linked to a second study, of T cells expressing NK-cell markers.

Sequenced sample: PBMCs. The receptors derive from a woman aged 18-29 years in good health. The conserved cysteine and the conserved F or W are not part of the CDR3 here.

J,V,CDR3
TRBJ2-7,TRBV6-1,ASSLAEYYEQY
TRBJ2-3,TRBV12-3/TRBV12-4,ASSFHPSDTQY
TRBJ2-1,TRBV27,ASSLEQGYEQF
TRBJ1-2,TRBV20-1,SAMRTQGYGYT
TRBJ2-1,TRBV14,ASSPVPNYNEQF
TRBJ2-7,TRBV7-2,ASSFAGGAHEQY
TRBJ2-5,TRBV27,ASSSPSSPGGGQETQY
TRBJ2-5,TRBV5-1,ASSFAVKETQY
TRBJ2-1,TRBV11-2,ASSLAGGSFYNEQF
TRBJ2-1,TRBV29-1,SVGGGPANEQF
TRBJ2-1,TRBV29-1,SVENELGPRSSYNEQF
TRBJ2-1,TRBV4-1,ASSQEWPGAHNEKF
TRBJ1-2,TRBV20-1,SARVDRVNGYT
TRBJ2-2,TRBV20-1,SARDRPGYLGELF
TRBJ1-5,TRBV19,ASRGQGNYQPQH
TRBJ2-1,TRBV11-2,ASSLYRERKNEQF